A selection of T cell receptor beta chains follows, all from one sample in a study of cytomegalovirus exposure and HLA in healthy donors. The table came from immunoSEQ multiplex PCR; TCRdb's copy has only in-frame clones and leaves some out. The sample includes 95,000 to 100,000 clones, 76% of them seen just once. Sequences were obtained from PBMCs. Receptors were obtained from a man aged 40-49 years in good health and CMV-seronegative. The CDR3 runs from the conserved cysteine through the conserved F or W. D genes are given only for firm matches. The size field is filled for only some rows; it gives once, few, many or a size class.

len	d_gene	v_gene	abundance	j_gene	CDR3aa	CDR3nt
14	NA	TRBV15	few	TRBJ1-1	CATSKEGLGTEAFF	TGTGCCACCAGCAAGGAGGGGTTGGGCACTGAAGCTTTCTTT
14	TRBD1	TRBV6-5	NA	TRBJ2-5	CASSRQGSRETQYF	TGTGCCAGCAGTCGACAGGGAAGTCGGGAGACCCAGTACTTC
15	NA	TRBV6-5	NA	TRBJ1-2	CASTQGGRRGYGYTF	TGTGCCAGCACTCAAGGAGGACGACGAGGCTATGGCTACACCTTC
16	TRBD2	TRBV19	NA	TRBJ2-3	CASSPLLAGSTDTQYF	TGTGCCAGTAGCCCGCTGCTAGCGGGGAGCACAGATACGCAGTATTTT
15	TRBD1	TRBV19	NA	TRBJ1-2	CASSSLTGGDYGYTF	TGTGCCAGTAGTAGCCTGACAGGGGGGGACTATGGCTACACCTTC
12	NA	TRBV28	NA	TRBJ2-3	CASRQGTDTQYF	TGTGCCAGCAGGCAGGGCACAGATACGCAGTATTTT
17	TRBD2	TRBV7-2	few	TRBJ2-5	CASSLNGPSGAGETQYF	TGTGCCAGCAGCTTAAACGGGCCTAGCGGGGCAGGGGAGACCCAGTACTTC
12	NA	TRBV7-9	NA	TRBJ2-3	CASSLLRDTQYF	TGTGCCAGCAGCTTACTCAGAGATACGCAGTATTTT
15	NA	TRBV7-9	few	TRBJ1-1	CASSPWGGGNTEAFF	TGTGCCAGCAGCCCGTGGGGAGGGGGGAACACTGAAGCTTTCTTT
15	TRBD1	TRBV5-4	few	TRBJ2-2	CASSLGQGYTGELFF	TGTGCCAGCAGCCTAGGACAGGGATACACCGGGGAGCTGTTTTTT
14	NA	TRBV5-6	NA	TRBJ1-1	CASSFGRVNTEAFF	TGTGCCAGCAGCTTCGGCAGGGTTAACACTGAAGCTTTCTTT
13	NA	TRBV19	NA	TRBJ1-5	CASISGGNQPQHF	TGTGCCAGTATTTCAGGAGGGAATCAGCCCCAGCATTTT
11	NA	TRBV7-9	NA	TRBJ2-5	CAGGDQETQYF	TGTGCCGGAGGGGACCAAGAGACCCAGTACTTC
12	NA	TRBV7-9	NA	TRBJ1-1	CSSSFTGSEAFF	TGTTCCAGCAGCTTTACGGGATCTGAAGCTTTCTTT
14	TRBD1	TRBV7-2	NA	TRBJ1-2	CASSSPTGGYGYTF	TGTGCCAGCAGCTCACCGACAGGGGGCTATGGCTACACCTTC
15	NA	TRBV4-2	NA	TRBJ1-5	CASSLQAGDNQPQHF	TGTGCCAGCAGCCTTCAGGCAGGGGACAATCAGCCCCAGCATTTT
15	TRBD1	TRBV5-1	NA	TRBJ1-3	CASSLTGGTRNTIYF	TGCGCCAGCAGCTTAACAGGGGGTACGAGAAACACCATATATTTT
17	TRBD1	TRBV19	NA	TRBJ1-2	CASSKGTGGLPNYGYTF	TGTGCCAGTAGTAAGGGGACAGGGGGCCTACCTAACTATGGCTACACCTTC
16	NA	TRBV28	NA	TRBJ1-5	CASSFRQASSNQPQHF	TGTGCCAGCAGTTTCAGGCAGGCCTCTAGCAATCAGCCCCAGCATTTT
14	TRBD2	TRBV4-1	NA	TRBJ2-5	CASSPGGAVETQYF	TGCGCCAGCAGCCCCGGGGGGGCCGTGGAGACCCAGTACTTC
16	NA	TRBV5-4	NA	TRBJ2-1	CASSLASGPPGNEQFF	TGTGCCAGCAGCTTGGCCTCGGGCCCCCCGGGGAATGAGCAGTTCTTC
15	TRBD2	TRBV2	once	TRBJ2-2	CASRPGWASGGGLFF	TGTGCCAGCAGACCCGGGTGGGCTAGCGGGGGGGGGCTGTTTTTT
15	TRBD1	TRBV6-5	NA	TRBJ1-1	CASSYQGTVNTEAFF	TGTGCCAGCAGTTACCAAGGGACAGTTAACACTGAAGCTTTCTTT
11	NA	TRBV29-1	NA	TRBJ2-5	CSEGDSGAQYF	TGCAGCGAAGGGGACTCCGGGGCCCAGTACTTC
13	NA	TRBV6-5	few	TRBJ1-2	CASSYSGRLGYTF	TGTGCCAGCAGTTACTCGGGGAGGTTGGGCTACACCTTC